Listed below are T cell receptor beta chains from one sample, sequenced in a study of OX40 agonist ivuxolimab in advanced cancers. Clones were sequenced by immunoSEQ multiplex PCR, and TCRdb holds only the in-frame ones, with some missing. The profile shows about 88,000 clones, more than 70% of them singletons. Sequenced material: CD4+ or CD8+ T cells sorted from blood, taken in a trial of the OX40 agonist ivuxolimab. These receptor sequences come from an adult with an advanced solid tumor such as melanoma, head and neck, liver or kidney cancer. Each CDR3 is given with its conserved first and last residue. Each record gives: clone size, V gene, D gene, J gene, CDR3 DNA, CDR3 protein. D genes are given only for firm matches. For some rows the clone size is stated as once, few or many, or as a class when expanded; others skip it.

clone_size: .; v_call: TRBV11-2; d_call: .; j_call: TRBJ1-3; cdr3_nt: TGTGCCAGCAGCTTAGCGATAGGCAACTCTGGAAACACCATATATTTT; cdr3_aa: CASSLAIGNSGNTIYF
clone_size: .; v_call: TRBV6-5; d_call: .; j_call: TRBJ2-7; cdr3_nt: TGTGCCAGCAGTTACTCGGGCAGGGGCGGAGAGCAGTACTTC; cdr3_aa: CASSYSGRGGEQYF
clone_size: .; v_call: TRBV13; d_call: .; j_call: TRBJ1-2; cdr3_nt: TGTGCCAGCAGCCCACCCGGGTCTAATAACTATGGCTACACCTTC; cdr3_aa: CASSPPGSNNYGYTF
clone_size: .; v_call: TRBV30; d_call: .; j_call: TRBJ1-2; cdr3_nt: TGTGCCTGGAGTGGACAGGTCTATGGCTACACCTTC; cdr3_aa: CAWSGQVYGYTF
clone_size: .; v_call: TRBV11-2; d_call: .; j_call: TRBJ2-1; cdr3_nt: TGTGCCAGCAGCTTAGGAAGGGTCTCGAATGAGCAGTTCTTC; cdr3_aa: CASSLGRVSNEQFF
clone_size: .; v_call: TRBV5-1; d_call: .; j_call: TRBJ2-1; cdr3_nt: TGCGCCAGCAATGCGTTACAGGGAATGAATGAGCAGTTCTTC; cdr3_aa: CASNALQGMNEQFF
clone_size: once; v_call: TRBV18; d_call: .; j_call: TRBJ1-1; cdr3_nt: TGTGCCAGCTCACGGGACACGTACACTGAAGCTTTCTTT; cdr3_aa: CASSRDTYTEAFF
clone_size: .; v_call: TRBV7-9; d_call: TRBD2; j_call: TRBJ2-7; cdr3_nt: TGTGCCAGCAGCCGACTAGCGGGAATCTACGAGCAGTACTTC; cdr3_aa: CASSRLAGIYEQYF
clone_size: .; v_call: TRBV2; d_call: .; j_call: TRBJ1-1; cdr3_nt: TGTGCCAGCAGTAATACAGGTCCCTTAGAAGCTTTCTTT; cdr3_aa: CASSNTGPLEAFF
clone_size: .; v_call: TRBV9; d_call: .; j_call: TRBJ2-7; cdr3_nt: TGTGCCAGCAGCGTAGGTGAGGGGTCAATCTCCTACGAGCAGTACTTC; cdr3_aa: CASSVGEGSISYEQYF
clone_size: .; v_call: TRBV6-1; d_call: TRBD2; j_call: TRBJ2-3; cdr3_nt: TGTGCCAGCAGTGTTCCGGGACTAGCGGGGGGGACTCTTAGCACAGATACGCAGTATTTT; cdr3_aa: CASSVPGLAGGTLSTDTQYF
clone_size: once; v_call: TRBV7-2; d_call: TRBD1; j_call: TRBJ2-7; cdr3_nt: TGTGCCAGCAGTAAACAGGGACAGGGAATAAACGAGCAGTACTTC; cdr3_aa: CASSKQGQGINEQYF
clone_size: .; v_call: TRBV27; d_call: .; j_call: TRBJ2-2; cdr3_nt: TGTGCCAGCAGTTACGGGGGTTCGGCCGGGGAGCTGTTTTTT; cdr3_aa: CASSYGGSAGELFF
clone_size: .; v_call: TRBV5-1; d_call: TRBD2; j_call: TRBJ2-1; cdr3_nt: TGCGCCAGCAGCACGACCGTAACTAGCGGCTACAATGAGCAGTTCTTC; cdr3_aa: CASSTTVTSGYNEQFF
clone_size: .; v_call: TRBV7-9; d_call: .; j_call: TRBJ1-1; cdr3_nt: TGTGCCAGCAGCTTTACTCAGGTTGGCGACACTGAAGCTTTCTTT; cdr3_aa: CASSFTQVGDTEAFF
clone_size: .; v_call: TRBV4-1; d_call: .; j_call: TRBJ2-7; cdr3_nt: TGCGCCAGCAGCTCCCGGGACGCGACCTACGAGCAGTACTTC; cdr3_aa: CASSSRDATYEQYF
clone_size: .; v_call: TRBV7-3; d_call: TRBD1; j_call: TRBJ2-2; cdr3_nt: TGTGCCAGCACCAAGGGGACAGGGGTCACCGGGGAGCTGTTTTTT; cdr3_aa: CASTKGTGVTGELFF
clone_size: .; v_call: TRBV9; d_call: TRBD2; j_call: TRBJ2-3; cdr3_nt: TGTGCCAGCAGCGTGACTAGCGTCAACACAGATACGCAGTATTTT; cdr3_aa: CASSVTSVNTDTQYF
clone_size: few; v_call: TRBV7-7; d_call: TRBD1; j_call: TRBJ2-2; cdr3_nt: TGTGCTAGCAGCTCCGGGACAGGGAGGGCCGGGGAGCTGTTTTTT; cdr3_aa: CASSSGTGRAGELFF
clone_size: few; v_call: TRBV4-1; d_call: .; j_call: TRBJ1-6; cdr3_nt: TGCGCCAGCAGCCTGGAGGGGGTCACGGGCTCACCCCTCCACTTT; cdr3_aa: CASSLEGVTGSPLHF
clone_size: .; v_call: TRBV15; d_call: TRBD2; j_call: TRBJ2-6; cdr3_nt: TGTGCCACCAGCATATCACTAGCGGGAGTAGGTGGGGCCAACGTCCTGACTTTC; cdr3_aa: CATSISLAGVGGANVLTF
clone_size: .; v_call: TRBV5-4; d_call: .; j_call: TRBJ1-1; cdr3_nt: TGTGCCAGCAGCTTTGAGACGAACACTGAAGCTTTCTTT; cdr3_aa: CASSFETNTEAFF
clone_size: .; v_call: TRBV28; d_call: .; j_call: TRBJ2-2; cdr3_nt: TGTGCCAGCAGTTGGGGGGGCGCTGGCACCGGGGAGCTGTTTTTT; cdr3_aa: CASSWGGAGTGELFF
clone_size: .; v_call: TRBV5-1; d_call: .; j_call: TRBJ2-5; cdr3_nt: TGCGCCAGCAGCTTACAAAAGACTGTTTATCAAGAGACCCAGTACTTC; cdr3_aa: CASSLQKTVYQETQYF
clone_size: .; v_call: TRBV2; d_call: TRBD2; j_call: TRBJ2-5; cdr3_nt: TGTGCCAGCACCGCCGGCGGATGGGGACTAGCCTACTTC; cdr3_aa: CASTAGGWGLAYF
clone_size: .; v_call: TRBV5-1; d_call: .; j_call: TRBJ2-2; cdr3_nt: TGCGCCAGCAGCTTGTACAGCGGGCGAGGGGCCACCGGGGAGCTGTTTTTT; cdr3_aa: CASSLYSGRGATGELFF
clone_size: .; v_call: TRBV5-1; d_call: TRBD2; j_call: TRBJ2-3; cdr3_nt: TGCGCGGCCTCCCCCAGCGGGAGTTTTACAGATACGCAGTATTTT; cdr3_aa: CAASPSGSFTDTQYF
clone_size: .; v_call: TRBV27; d_call: TRBD2; j_call: TRBJ2-7; cdr3_nt: TGTGCCAGCAGTCCACTCATGGTAGCGGGAGGGCCAAAGGCCTACGAGCAGTACTTC; cdr3_aa: CASSPLMVAGGPKAYEQYF
clone_size: .; v_call: TRBV4-1; d_call: .; j_call: TRBJ2-3; cdr3_nt: TGCGCCAGCAGTCGACAGCCCCCGGGTACAGATACGCAGTATTTT; cdr3_aa: CASSRQPPGTDTQYF
clone_size: .; v_call: TRBV4-3; d_call: TRBD2; j_call: TRBJ2-3; cdr3_nt: TGCGCCAGCAGCCGCTTACTAGCGGGGAACACAGATACGCAGTATTTT; cdr3_aa: CASSRLLAGNTDTQYF
clone_size: few; v_call: TRBV5-6; d_call: .; j_call: TRBJ2-5; cdr3_nt: TGTGCCAGCAGCTCCCCGCGGCGCGGGGACGGGACAGAGACCCAGTACTTC; cdr3_aa: CASSSPRRGDGTETQYF
clone_size: .; v_call: TRBV2; d_call: TRBD1; j_call: TRBJ2-3; cdr3_nt: TGTGCCAGCAGGGACAGGGGGGATACGCAGTATTTT; cdr3_aa: CASRDRGDTQYF
clone_size: .; v_call: TRBV10-2; d_call: .; j_call: TRBJ1-5; cdr3_nt: TGCGCCAGCACTTTGGATAGCAATCAGCCCCAGCATTTT; cdr3_aa: CASTLDSNQPQHF
clone_size: .; v_call: TRBV5-1; d_call: .; j_call: TRBJ2-1; cdr3_nt: TGCGCCAGCAGCCCTGGGTCCCAAAACAATGAGCAGTTCTTC; cdr3_aa: CASSPGSQNNEQFF
clone_size: .; v_call: TRBV11-2; d_call: .; j_call: TRBJ1-1; cdr3_nt: TGTGCCAGCAGCTCGACAACCAACACTGAAGCTTTCTTT; cdr3_aa: CASSSTTNTEAFF
clone_size: once; v_call: TRBV2; d_call: .; j_call: TRBJ2-3; cdr3_nt: TGTGCCAGCAGTGAACAACTAGCCACAGATACGCAGTATTTT; cdr3_aa: CASSEQLATDTQYF